The clone carrying this T cell receptor beta chain was counted ten times or more. Its cognate antigen is unknown. Not enrolled were patients with uncontrolled infection, other autoimmune disease, pregnancy or lactation. This sample was taken from a study of T cells in Graves' hyperthyroidism and ophthalmopathy. Germline values: CDR1 DFQATT, CDR2 SNEGSKA (reference sequence). V was pared by 4 bases and J by 5 bases, with 14 bases between. This CDR3 contains 13 residues. Overall study findings and caveats: Blood held most thyroid clonotypes expanded above 0.001 frequency. Stable hyperthyroidism and ophthalmopathy were separated using 13 V-J signatures.

RNA transcripts provided the source from which TCR beta CDR3 regions were amplified. Carried out on the TCR CDR3, a first-round RT-PCR used the HTBI primer set. Using its own MiXCR run on the multiplex PCR reads, TCRdb lists one record per CDR3 protein. The table lists roughly 500,000 distinct CDR3 sequences, about half of them singletons. This clonotype was obtained from an adult woman with Graves' disease, either hyperthyroidism or ophthalmopathy (not recorded which). The chain has TRBV20-1 and TRBJ2-5; D gene unclear. Input material: peripheral blood or thyroid tissue (not recorded which). CDR3 coding DNA: TGCAGTGCTACTCCGTTGGCTAGGGAGACCCAGTACTTC. It is translated as CSATPLARETQYF.